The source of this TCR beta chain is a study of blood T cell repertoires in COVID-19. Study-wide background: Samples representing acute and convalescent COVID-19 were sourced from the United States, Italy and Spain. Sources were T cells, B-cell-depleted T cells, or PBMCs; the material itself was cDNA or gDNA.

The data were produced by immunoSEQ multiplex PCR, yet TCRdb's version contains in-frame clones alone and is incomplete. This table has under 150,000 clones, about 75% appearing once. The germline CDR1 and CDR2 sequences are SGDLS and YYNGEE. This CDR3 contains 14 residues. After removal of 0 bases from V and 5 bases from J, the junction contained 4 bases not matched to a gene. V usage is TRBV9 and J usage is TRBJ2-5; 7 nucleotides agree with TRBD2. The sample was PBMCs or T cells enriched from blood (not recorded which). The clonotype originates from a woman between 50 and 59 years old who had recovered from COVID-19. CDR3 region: CASSVGGRWETQYF. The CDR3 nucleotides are TGTGCCAGCAGCGTAGGCGGGAGATGGGAGACCCAGTACTTC.